This passage covers 29 T cell receptor beta chains from one sample sequenced in a study of human T cells and chemical hapten exposure. Each CDR3 protein gets one entry after TCRdb re-called the RACE reads with MiXCR. The sample consists of 45,000 or so distinct CDR3 sequences, less than 4.5% of them appearing once. As to time point: healthy volunteer bleed at 2 weeks. Total RNA was extracted from unfractionated whole blood. The specimen sequenced was whole blood. These receptors came from a human donor in good health. Some clones in this sample may be carry-over from other donors' samples.

Many counts were recorded for this clonotype. The rearrangement links TRBV20-1 to TRBJ1-2, with 7 nucleotides matching TRBD1. Germline assignment: CDR1 DFQATT and CDR2 SNEGSKA (reference sequence). The CDR3 consists of 11 residues. V was clipped by 2 bases and J by 8 bases; unmatched bases: 2. This CDR3 reads CSARYRGGYTF. In DNA form, the CDR3 reads TGCAGTGCTAGATACAGGGGCGGCTACACCTTC.

The chain is built from TRBV5-8 and TRBJ2-1; weak D call: TRBD2 (5 bases). V was pared by 4 bases and J by 0 bases, with 23 bases between. This CDR3 contains 19 residues. Per the germline V gene, CDR1 is SGHTS and CDR2 is YDEGEE. CDR3 sequence: CASSRSVVFLGDSYNEQFF. The CDR3 nucleotides read TGTGCCAGCAGCCGCTCAGTAGTTTTTTTGGGAGACTCCTACAATGAGCAGTTCTTC.

This clonotype was detected many times. The CDR3: CASSKTSPNEQFF. CDR3 coding DNA: TGTGCCAGCAGCAAGACTAGTCCCAATGAGCAGTTCTTC. The chain is built from TRBV7-9 and TRBJ2-1; D perhaps matches TRBD2 (6 bases). The ends were cut back, 5 bases at V and 6 bases at J, with 11 bases in the middle. CDR3 length equals 13 residues. Germline V lookup: CDR1 SEHNR, CDR2 FQNEAQ (reference sequence).

The sample holds many counts of this clonotype. V is TRBV27 and J is TRBJ2-7; tentatively, D is TRBD1 (6 bases). CDR3 size: 15 residues. Germline lookup yields CDR1 MNHEY and CDR2 SMNVEV (reference sequence). Trimming took 4 bases from V and 3 from J, leaving 16 bases between them. CDR3 in DNA: TGTGCCAGCAGTTCTCCAGGGGTCCCCATCTACGAGCAGTACTTC. The encoded protein is CASSSPGVPIYEQYF.

This clonotype was counted at least ten times. The rearrangement joins TRBV20-1 to TRBJ2-1; the match to TRBD1 covers 11 bases. The CDR3 is 14 residues long. V was pared by 5 bases and J by 6 bases, with 6 bases of the junction left unmatched. Germline-derived CDR1 and CDR2 are DFQATT and SNEGSKA (reference sequence). CDR3 protein: CSAGGTGGVNEQFF. In DNA form, the CDR3 reads TGCAGTGCTGGAGGGACAGGGGGGGTCAATGAGCAGTTCTTC.

The chain uses TRBV6-5 and TRBJ1-4; D remains unclear. V gave up 2 bases and J gave up 0 bases, with 7 bases separating them. The CDR3 covers 15 residues. Per germline, CDR1 MNHEY and CDR2 SVGAGI. The CDR3 protein is CASSYGSATNEKLFF. The CDR3 DNA follows: TGTGCCAGCAGTTACGGATCTGCAACTAATGAAAAACTGTTTTTT.

This clonotype was counted many times. The gene calls are TRBV7-9 and TRBJ2-3, with 8 bases aligning to TRBD2. This CDR3 has 17 residues. With 5 bases clipped from V and 1 base from J, the junction kept 11 bases outside the gene matches. The germline gives CDR1 SEHNR, CDR2 FQNEAQ (reference sequence). The CDR3 is CASSPRVSGAGTDTQYF. CDR3 nucleotide sequence: TGTGCCAGCAGCCCTCGTGTTAGCGGGGCCGGCACAGATACGCAGTATTTT.

The chain carries TRBV28 and TRBJ2-3; D may be TRBD2 (6 bases). CDR1 MDHEN and CDR2 SYDVKM come from the germline V gene. The CDR3 covers 15 residues. Trimming took 6 bases from V and 1 from J, leaving 14 bases between them. Written as DNA, the CDR3 is TGTGCCAGCAGCCGGAGGGCTCTCGGCACAGATACGCAGTATTTT. Protein: CASSRRALGTDTQYF.

This CDR3 is CASSQDSYTEAFF. CDR3 sequence (DNA): TGTGCCAGCAGCCAAGACAGCTACACTGAAGCTTTCTTT. The chain employs TRBV14 and TRBJ1-1; D is undetermined. V dropped 0 bases and J dropped 3 bases, with 5 bases sitting between them. This CDR3 is 13 amino acids long. The germline gives CDR1 SGHDN, CDR2 FVKESK.

Only a few counts were recorded for this clonotype. The rearrangement links TRBV20-1 to TRBJ2-5, with no clear D. CDR1 and CDR2 from the germline V gene are DFQATT and SNEGSKA (reference sequence). This CDR3 region has 13 residues. V lost 0 bases and J lost 6, with 11 bases in between. CDR3 nucleotides: TGCAGTGCTAGAGATTTAGTTGACCAGACCCAGTACTTC. It encodes CSARDLVDQTQYF.

This clonotype has only a few counts. The rearrangement uses TRBV28 and TRBJ1-1, with D unresolved. V was shortened by 3 bases and J by 4 bases, with 12 bases between the two germline ends. In germline, CDR1 is MDHEN, CDR2 SYDVKM. CDR3 size: 14 residues. This chain's CDR3 is CASSFSGRGTEAFF. Here the CDR3 DNA reads TGTGCCAGCAGTTTCTCCGGACGGGGCACTGAAGCTTTCTTT.

In its sample, this clonotype was seen a few times. V gene TRBV7-9 combines with J gene TRBJ2-2; a possible D gene is TRBD1 (6 bases). Germline V gives CDR1 SEHNR, CDR2 FQNEAQ (reference sequence). The V end lost 4 bases, the J end lost 7 bases, and 13 bases lay between the germline ends. The CDR3 has 14 residues. The DNA of the CDR3 is TGTGCCAGCAGCTCCTTCAGGGGCATCGGGGAGCTGTTTTTT. This encodes CASSSFRGIGELFF.

This clonotype was seen at least ten times. This chain connects TRBV29-1 to TRBJ2-1; D might be TRBD2 (5 bases). CDR3 size: 12 residues. The germline V and J ends were trimmed by 8 bases and 9 bases, with 17 bases remaining between them. Germline V gene lookup returns CDR1 SQVTM and CDR2 ANQGSEA. In nucleotides, the CDR3 is TGCAGCCGGGCGGGCTCCCGGGGTGAGCAGTTCTTC. This codes for CSRAGSRGEQFF.

The chain uses TRBV5-1 and TRBJ1-1, with D uncertain. The CDR3 covers 16 residues. V was pared by 3 bases and J by 8 bases, with 23 bases between. The germline V gene encodes CDR1 SGHRS and CDR2 YFSETQ. The DNA of the CDR3 is TGCGCCAGCAGCTCGAAAACAGTGAATTTAGCCACCGAAGCTTTCTTT. This encodes CASSSKTVNLATEAFF.

This clonotype was counted at least ten times. The rearrangement links TRBV28 to TRBJ2-6; D gene unclear. The CDR3 sequence is 16 residues long. Trimming shortened V by 6 bases and J by 0 bases, and 12 bases separated the two germline ends. The germline V gene has CDR1 MDHEN and CDR2 SYDVKM. CDR3 nucleotide sequence: TGTGCCAGCAGACAACTCACGGGCTCTGGGGCCAACGTCCTGACTTTC. Translating gives CASRQLTGSGANVLTF. The full variable domain, completed using reference TRBV28 and TRBJ2-6, is DVKVTQSSRYLVKRTGEKVFLECVQDMDHENMFWYRQDPGLGLRLIYFSYDVKMKEKGDIPEGYSVSREKKERFSLILESASTNQTSMYLCASRQLTGSGANVLTFGAGSRLTVL.

This clonotype qualifies as medium-sized (0.01 to 0.1%). The chain carries TRBV20-1 and TRBJ2-3, with D unclear. Germline lookup yields CDR1 DFQATT and CDR2 SNEGSKA (reference sequence). Trimming took off 4 bases at V and 0 bases at J, with 5 bases between the two ends. This CDR3 contains 12 residues. The DNA for the CDR3 is TGCAGTGCTACCAGGAGCACAGATACGCAGTATTTT. Protein: CSATRSTDTQYF.

This clonotype was observed many times. The chain couples TRBV12-3 or TRBV12-4 to TRBJ2-3; D remains ambiguous. Trimming took 2 bases from V and 5 from J, leaving 2 bases between them. The CDR3 has 11 amino acids. CDR3 protein: CASSLIDTQYF. In nucleotides, the CDR3 is TGTGCCAGCAGTTTAATAGATACGCAGTATTTT.

This clonotype was picked up many times. This rearrangement joins TRBV2 to TRBJ1-5; the match to TRBD1 covers 7 bases. Trimming cost V 1 base and J 6 bases; bases outside gene matches: 6. The V gene's germline CDR1 is SNHLY and CDR2 FYNNEI. This CDR3 region has 15 residues. This chain's CDR3 is CASSEEGAGSQPQHF. The DNA of the CDR3 is TGTGCCAGCAGTGAAGAGGGGGCAGGGAGTCAGCCCCAGCATTTT. The complete variable domain, with remaining parts taken from reference TRBV2 and TRBJ1-5, reads EPEVTQTPSHQVTQMGQEVILRCVPISNHLYFYWYRQILGQKVEFLVSFYNNEISEKSEIFDDQFSVERPDGSNFTLKIRSTKLEDSAMYFCASSEEGAGSQPQHFGDGTRLSIL.

Worth noting for this clonotype: The junction shows a germline mismatch at one end, possibly a read error. The genes are TRBV28 and TRBJ2-3; the D is unclear. Per germline, CDR1 MDHEN and CDR2 SYDVKM. This CDR3 is built from 11 residues. The CDR3 DNA sequence: TGTGCCAGCAGGAGAGGAGATACGAAGTATTTT. It is translated as CASRRGDTKYF.

This clonotype was seen at least ten times. V and J are TRBV3-1 and TRBJ2-3, with D perhaps matching TRBD2 (6 bases). The CDR3 is 15 residues long. Looked up from germline, CDR1 is LGHDT and CDR2 is YNNKEL (reference sequence). V lost 3 bases, J lost 0 bases, and 10 bases lay in between. The CDR3 nucleotides are TGTGCCAGCAGCCATAGGGACTTAAGCACAGATACGCAGTATTTT. It specifies CASSHRDLSTDTQYF.

The chain uses TRBV4-1 and TRBJ1-5, with D perhaps matching TRBD1 (6 bases). Germline V lookup: CDR1 MGHRA, CDR2 YSYEKL. This CDR3 is built from 17 residues. V gave up 2 bases and J gave up 0 bases, with 14 bases separating them. CDR3 DNA sequence: TGCGCCAGCAGCCAAATTCGGGACACCATTAGCAATCAGCCCCAGCATTTT. Its protein is CASSQIRDTISNQPQHF.

This clonotype was detected ten times or more. This chain links TRBV28 with TRBJ2-7; either TRBD1 or TRBD2 may fit D (5 bases each). Between the trimmed V and J ends, which lost 5 bases and 7 bases, there was a span of 9 bases. There are 11 residues in the CDR3. Germline loops: CDR1 MDHEN, CDR2 SYDVKM. CDR3 nucleotides: TGTGCCAGCAGTACCAGGGAGGAGCAGTACTTC. Translated, it gives CASSTREEQYF.

This clonotype showed up many times. This chain links TRBV2 with TRBJ1-6; no definite D call. The V and J ends lost 8 bases and 7 bases respectively, with 15 bases between them. Germline CDR1 and CDR2: SNHLY and FYNNEI. The CDR3 sequence is 14 residues long. CDR3 in amino acids: CASARTVRNSPLHF. CDR3 nucleotides: TGTGCCAGCGCCAGGACGGTGAGGAATTCACCCCTCCACTTT.

This clonotype came up many times. The chain carries TRBV6-1 and TRBJ2-2; D is possibly TRBD1 (6 bases). Between the trimmed V and J ends, which lost 4 bases and 4 bases, there was a span of 13 bases. Germline values: CDR1 MNHNS, CDR2 SASEGT. This CDR3 is 15 amino acids long. The CDR3 is CASSAGARTTGELFF. The CDR3, as DNA: TGTGCCAGCAGTGCAGGGGCACGAACCACCGGGGAGCTGTTTTTT.

This clonotype was seen a handful of times. The rearrangement links TRBV5-1 to TRBJ1-3; possible D gene TRBD1, 5 bases. CDR3 length: 14 amino acids. The V and J ends lost 3 bases and 3 bases respectively, with 10 bases between them. From germline, CDR1 is SGHRS and CDR2 YFSETQ. In nucleotides, the CDR3 is TGCGCCAGCAGCTCAGGGACGGGTGGAAACACCATATATTTT. Its protein is CASSSGTGGNTIYF.

This clonotype has at least ten counts. The chain joins TRBV28 to TRBJ2-3; 7 nucleotides align to TRBD2. The CDR3 is made up of 14 amino acids. V shed 3 bases, J shed 4 bases, and the junction held 4 bases outside the gene matches. Germline V gene data show CDR1 as MDHEN and CDR2 as SYDVKM. The CDR3: CASSLAGVPDTQYF. Written as DNA, the CDR3 is TGTGCCAGCAGTTTGGCGGGAGTCCCAGATACGCAGTATTTT. Variable domain in full (rest from reference TRBV28 and TRBJ2-3): DVKVTQSSRYLVKRTGEKVFLECVQDMDHENMFWYRQDPGLGLRLIYFSYDVKMKEKGDIPEGYSVSREKKERFSLILESASTNQTSMYLCASSLAGVPDTQYFGPGTRLTVL.

This clonotype has only a few counts. This rearrangement joins TRBV7-9 to TRBJ1-5; 8 nucleotides match TRBD1. The CDR3 totals 15 residues. Per the germline V gene, CDR1 is SEHNR and CDR2 is FQNEAQ (reference sequence). Losses at the gene ends were 5 bases for V and 3 bases for J; bases not matched to a gene: 6. The CDR3, as DNA: TGTGCCAGCAGCCGGGACAGGACCTCCAATCAGCCCCAGCATTTT. Amino acid sequence: CASSRDRTSNQPQHF.

There are many counts of this clonotype. The J gene is TRBJ2-3, the V gene TRBV6-4; TRBD2 aligns across 7 bases. The ends lost 2 bases at V and 0 bases at J; junction bases unmatched: 2. The CDR3 covers 15 residues. Germline CDR1 MRHNA, CDR2 SNTAGT. CDR3 loop: CASSDGRASTDTQYF. CDR3 in DNA: TGTGCCAGCAGTGACGGGAGGGCTAGCACAGATACGCAGTATTTT.

There are many counts of this clonotype. The chain couples TRBV28 to TRBJ1-1; maybe TRBD1 (6 bases). Germline CDR1 is MDHEN and CDR2 is SYDVKM. Trimming took 6 bases from V and 1 from J, leaving 15 bases between them. The CDR3 runs 15 residues. The CDR3 coding sequence is TGTGCCAGCAGCGGGGGGGCCGCGGAGAACACTGAAGCTTTCTTT. Translation gives CASSGGAAENTEAFF. The variable domain in full, with the rest retrieved from reference TRBV28 and TRBJ1-1, is DVKVTQSSRYLVKRTGEKVFLECVQDMDHENMFWYRQDPGLGLRLIYFSYDVKMKEKGDIPEGYSVSREKKERFSLILESASTNQTSMYLCASSGGAAENTEAFFGQGTRLTVV.